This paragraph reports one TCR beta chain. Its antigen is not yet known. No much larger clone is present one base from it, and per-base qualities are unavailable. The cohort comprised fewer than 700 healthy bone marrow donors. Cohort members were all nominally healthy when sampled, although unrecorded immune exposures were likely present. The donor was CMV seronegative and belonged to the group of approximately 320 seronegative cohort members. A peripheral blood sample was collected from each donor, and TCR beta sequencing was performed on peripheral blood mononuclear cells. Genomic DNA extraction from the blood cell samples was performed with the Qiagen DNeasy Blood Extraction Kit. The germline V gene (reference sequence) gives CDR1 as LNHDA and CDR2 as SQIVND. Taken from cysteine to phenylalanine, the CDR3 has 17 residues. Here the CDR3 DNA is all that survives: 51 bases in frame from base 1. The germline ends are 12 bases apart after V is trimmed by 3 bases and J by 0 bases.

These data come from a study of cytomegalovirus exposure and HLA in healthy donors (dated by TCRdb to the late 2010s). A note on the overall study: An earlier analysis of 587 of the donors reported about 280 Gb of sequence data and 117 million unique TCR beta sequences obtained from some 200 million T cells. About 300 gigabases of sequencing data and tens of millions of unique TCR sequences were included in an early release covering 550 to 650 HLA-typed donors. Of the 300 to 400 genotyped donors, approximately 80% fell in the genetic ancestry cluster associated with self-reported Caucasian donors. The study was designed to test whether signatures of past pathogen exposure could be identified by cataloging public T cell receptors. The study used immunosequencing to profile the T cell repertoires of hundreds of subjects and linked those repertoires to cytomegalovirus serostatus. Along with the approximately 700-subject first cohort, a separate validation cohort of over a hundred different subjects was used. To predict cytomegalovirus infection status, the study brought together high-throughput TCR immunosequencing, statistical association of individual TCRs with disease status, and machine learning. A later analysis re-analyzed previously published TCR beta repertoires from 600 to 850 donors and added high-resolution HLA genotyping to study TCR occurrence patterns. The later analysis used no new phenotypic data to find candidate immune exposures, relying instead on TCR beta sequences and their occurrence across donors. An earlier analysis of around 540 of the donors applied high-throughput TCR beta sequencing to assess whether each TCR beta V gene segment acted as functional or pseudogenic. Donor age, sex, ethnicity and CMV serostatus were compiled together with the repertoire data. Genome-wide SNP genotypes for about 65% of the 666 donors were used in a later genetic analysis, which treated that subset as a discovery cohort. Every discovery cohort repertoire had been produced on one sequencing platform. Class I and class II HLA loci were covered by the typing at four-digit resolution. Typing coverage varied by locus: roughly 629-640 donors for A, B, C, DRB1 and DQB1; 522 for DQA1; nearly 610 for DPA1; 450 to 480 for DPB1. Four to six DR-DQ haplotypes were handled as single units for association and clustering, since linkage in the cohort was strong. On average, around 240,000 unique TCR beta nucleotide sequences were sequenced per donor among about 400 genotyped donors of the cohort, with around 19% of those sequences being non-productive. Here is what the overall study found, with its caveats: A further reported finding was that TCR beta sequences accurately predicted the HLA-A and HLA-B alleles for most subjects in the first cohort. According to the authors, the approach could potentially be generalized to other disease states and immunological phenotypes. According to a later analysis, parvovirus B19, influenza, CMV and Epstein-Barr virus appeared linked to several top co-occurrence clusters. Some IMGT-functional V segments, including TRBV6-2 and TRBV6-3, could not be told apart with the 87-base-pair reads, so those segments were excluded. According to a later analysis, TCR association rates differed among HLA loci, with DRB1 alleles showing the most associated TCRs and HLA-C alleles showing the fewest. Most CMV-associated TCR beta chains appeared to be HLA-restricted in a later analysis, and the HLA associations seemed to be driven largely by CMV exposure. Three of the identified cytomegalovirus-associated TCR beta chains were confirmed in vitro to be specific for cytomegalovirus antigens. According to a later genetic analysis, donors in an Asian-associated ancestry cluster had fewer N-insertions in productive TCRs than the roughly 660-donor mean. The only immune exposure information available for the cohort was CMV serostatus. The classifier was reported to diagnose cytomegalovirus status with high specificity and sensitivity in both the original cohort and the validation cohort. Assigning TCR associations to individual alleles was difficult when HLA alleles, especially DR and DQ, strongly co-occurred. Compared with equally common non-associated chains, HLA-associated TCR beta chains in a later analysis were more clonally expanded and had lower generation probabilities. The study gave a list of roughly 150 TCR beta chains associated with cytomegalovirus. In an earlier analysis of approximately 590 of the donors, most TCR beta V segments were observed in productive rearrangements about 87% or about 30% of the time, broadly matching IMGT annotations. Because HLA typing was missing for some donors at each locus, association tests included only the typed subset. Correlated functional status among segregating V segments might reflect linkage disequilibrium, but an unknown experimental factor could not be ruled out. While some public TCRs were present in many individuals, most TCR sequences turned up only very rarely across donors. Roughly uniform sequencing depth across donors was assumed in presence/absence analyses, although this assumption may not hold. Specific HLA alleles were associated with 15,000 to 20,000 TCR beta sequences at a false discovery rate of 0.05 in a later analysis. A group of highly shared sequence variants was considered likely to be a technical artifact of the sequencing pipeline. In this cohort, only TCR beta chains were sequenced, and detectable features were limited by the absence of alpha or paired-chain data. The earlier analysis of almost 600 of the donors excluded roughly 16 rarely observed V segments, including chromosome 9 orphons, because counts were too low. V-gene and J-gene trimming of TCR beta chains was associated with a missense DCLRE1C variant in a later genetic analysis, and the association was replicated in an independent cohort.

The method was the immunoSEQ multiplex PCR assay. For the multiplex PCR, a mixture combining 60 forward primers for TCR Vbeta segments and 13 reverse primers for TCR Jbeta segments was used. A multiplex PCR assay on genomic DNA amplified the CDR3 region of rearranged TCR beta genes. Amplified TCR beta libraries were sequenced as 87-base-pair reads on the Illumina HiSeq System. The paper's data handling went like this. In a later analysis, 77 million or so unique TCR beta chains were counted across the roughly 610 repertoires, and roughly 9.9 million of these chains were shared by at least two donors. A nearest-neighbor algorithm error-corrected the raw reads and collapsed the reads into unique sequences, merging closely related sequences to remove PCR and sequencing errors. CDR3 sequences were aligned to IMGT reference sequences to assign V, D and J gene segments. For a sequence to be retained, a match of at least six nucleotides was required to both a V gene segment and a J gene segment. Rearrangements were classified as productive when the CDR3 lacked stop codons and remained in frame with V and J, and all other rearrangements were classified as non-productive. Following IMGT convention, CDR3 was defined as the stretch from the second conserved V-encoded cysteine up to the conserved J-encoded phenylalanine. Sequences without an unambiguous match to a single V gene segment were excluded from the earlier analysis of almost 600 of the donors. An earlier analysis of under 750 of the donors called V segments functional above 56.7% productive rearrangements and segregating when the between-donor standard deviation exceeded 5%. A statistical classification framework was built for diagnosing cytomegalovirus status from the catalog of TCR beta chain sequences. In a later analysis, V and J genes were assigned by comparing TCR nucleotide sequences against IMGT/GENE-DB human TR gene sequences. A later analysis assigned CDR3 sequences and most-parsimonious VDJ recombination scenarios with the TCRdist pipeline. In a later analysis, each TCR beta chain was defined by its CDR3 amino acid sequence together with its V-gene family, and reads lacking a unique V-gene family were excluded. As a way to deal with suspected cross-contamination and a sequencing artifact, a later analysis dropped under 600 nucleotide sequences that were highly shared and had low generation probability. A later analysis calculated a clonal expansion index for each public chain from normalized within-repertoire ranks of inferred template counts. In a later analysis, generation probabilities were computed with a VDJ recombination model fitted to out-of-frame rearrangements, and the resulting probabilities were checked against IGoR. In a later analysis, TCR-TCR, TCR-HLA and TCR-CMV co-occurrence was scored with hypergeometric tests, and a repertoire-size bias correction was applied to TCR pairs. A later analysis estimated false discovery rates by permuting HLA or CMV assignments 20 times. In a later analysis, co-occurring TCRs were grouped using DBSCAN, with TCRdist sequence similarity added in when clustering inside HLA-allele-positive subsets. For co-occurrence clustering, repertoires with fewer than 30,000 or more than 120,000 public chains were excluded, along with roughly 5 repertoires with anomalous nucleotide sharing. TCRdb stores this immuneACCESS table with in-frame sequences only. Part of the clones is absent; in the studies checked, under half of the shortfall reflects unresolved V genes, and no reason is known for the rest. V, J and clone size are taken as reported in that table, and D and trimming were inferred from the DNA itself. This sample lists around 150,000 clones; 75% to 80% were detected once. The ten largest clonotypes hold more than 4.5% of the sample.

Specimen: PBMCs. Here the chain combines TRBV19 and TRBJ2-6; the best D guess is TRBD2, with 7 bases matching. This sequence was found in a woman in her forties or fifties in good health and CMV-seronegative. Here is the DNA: TGTGCCAGTAGTATTGGGGGGGGCTCCTCTGGGGCCAACGTCCTGACTTTC. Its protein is CASSIGGGSSGANVLTF.